This T cell receptor beta chain was identified in a study of CD8 T cells in cerebrospinal fluid in Alzheimer's disease. Germline V lookup: CDR1 SGHDT, CDR2 YYEEEE. The CDR3 spans 16 residues. This clonotype ranks as medium-sized in terms of frequency. TCRdb re-called the 10x single-cell sequencing reads and gives one entry per CDR3 protein, without DNA. Across roughly 1,200 distinct CDR3 sequences, the top ten clones capture about 8.2% of the sample. This receptor was identified in a human donor in good health. The specimen sequenced was cerebrospinal fluid. The V and J genes are TRBV5-6 and TRBJ2-7; TCRdb picks TRBD2, but there is no DNA to check that call. The CDR3 sequence is CASSRGLAGGQYEQYF.